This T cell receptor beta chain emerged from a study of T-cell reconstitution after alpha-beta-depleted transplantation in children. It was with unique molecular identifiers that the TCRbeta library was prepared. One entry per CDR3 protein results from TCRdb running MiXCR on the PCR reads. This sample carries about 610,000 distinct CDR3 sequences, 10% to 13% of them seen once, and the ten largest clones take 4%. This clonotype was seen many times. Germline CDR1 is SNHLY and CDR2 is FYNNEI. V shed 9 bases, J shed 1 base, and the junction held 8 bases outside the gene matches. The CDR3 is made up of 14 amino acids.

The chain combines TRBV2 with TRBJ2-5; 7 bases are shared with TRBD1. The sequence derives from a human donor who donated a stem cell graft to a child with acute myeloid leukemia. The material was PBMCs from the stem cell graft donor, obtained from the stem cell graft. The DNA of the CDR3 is TGTGCCAGTAAAAACAGGGGTTTCCAAGAGACCCAGTACTTC. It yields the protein CASKNRGFQETQYF.